Below are 16 T cell receptor beta chains sequenced from a single sample in a study of T cell responses to AZD1222 COVID-19 vaccine. Generated by immunoSEQ multiplex PCR, the TCRdb table keeps only in-frame clones and is missing some. The table lists fewer than 150,000 clones, 80% to 90% of them singletons. Sequenced material: peripheral blood, taken 28 days after the second AZD1222 dose. The source is an adult who received the AZD1222 COVID-19 vaccine.

For the CDR3, the DNA is TGTGCCAGCAGCTTAAACCGGGGACCCCAGTTCTTC. The encoded protein is CASSLNRGPQFF. The genes are TRBV11-1 and TRBJ2-1; the D gene could be TRBD1 or TRBD2 (5 bases each). The V gene lost 2 bases and the J gene lost 13 bases, with 12 bases spanning the gap. CDR3 length equals 12 residues. Germline values: CDR1 SGHAT, CDR2 FQDESV (reference sequence). Combining the CDR3 with reference TRBV11-1 and TRBJ2-1 gives the whole variable domain EAEVAQSPRYKITEKSQAVAFWCDPISGHATLYWYRQILGQGPELLVQFQDESVVDDSQLPKDRFSAERLKGVDSTLKIQPAELGDSAMYLCASSLNRGPQFFGPGTRLTVL.

The chain is built from TRBV6-5 and TRBJ1-4; 7 bases fit TRBD1. The CDR3 length is 14 residues. Germline V gene sequence: CDR1 MNHEY, CDR2 SVGAGI. J was trimmed by 8 bases and V by 5 bases; bases with no gene match: 8. The CDR3 spells CASSPRDSREKLFF. The CDR3 DNA follows: TGTGCCAGCAGTCCCCGGGACAGCAGAGAAAAACTGTTTTTT.

V gene TRBV7-2 combines with J gene TRBJ1-1; no definite D call. The V end lost 5 bases, the J end lost 0 bases, and 10 bases lay between the germline ends. From germline, CDR1 is SGHTA and CDR2 FQGNSA. The CDR3 sequence is 14 residues long. The CDR3 coding sequence is TGTGCCAGCAGCCCCCGGGTCGTGAACACTGAAGCTTTCTTT. Translating gives CASSPRVVNTEAFF.

This clone was found a few times. One junction end does not reproduce the germline sequence, and a read error may be involved. The V call is TRBV2, the J call TRBJ1-6; unclear D gene. The germline V gene encodes CDR1 SNHLY and CDR2 FYNNEI. This CDR3 spans 12 amino acids. The CDR3 spells CASAADNSALHF. The CDR3 DNA sequence: TGTGCCAGCGCCGCAGATAATTCAGCCCTCCACTTT.

This chain links TRBV5-1 with TRBJ2-5, with a weak D call TRBD1 (6 bases). Germline V gene data show CDR1 as SGHRS and CDR2 as YFSETQ. Trimming removed 4 bases from V and 5 bases from J, with 15 bases in between. This CDR3 spans 14 amino acids. The CDR3 loop is CASSPTGPAETQYF. The CDR3 DNA sequence: TGCGCCAGCAGCCCCACAGGGCCCGCGGAGACCCAGTACTTC.

The CDR3 DNA reads TGTGCCAGCTCACCTTCAGGAGATACGCAGTATTTT. Protein product: CASSPSGDTQYF. V usage is TRBV18 and J usage is TRBJ2-3; unclear D gene. Germline loops: CDR1 KGHSH, CDR2 LQKENI. The CDR3 spans 12 residues. The V end lost 3 bases, the J end lost 5 bases, and 6 bases lay between the germline ends.

This clone was detected only once. V and J are TRBV19 and TRBJ2-7, with D unclear. In germline, CDR1 is LNHDA, CDR2 SQIVND (reference sequence). Between the trimmed V and J ends, which lost 6 bases and 4 bases, there was a span of 13 bases. This CDR3 region has 13 residues. For the CDR3, the DNA is TGTGCCAGTAGCGACCAGGTAGGGTACGAGCAGTACTTC. Protein product: CASSDQVGYEQYF.

This clone showed up just a few times. The rearrangement joins TRBV10-3 to TRBJ2-7; D perhaps matches TRBD2 (8 bases). This CDR3 comprises 13 residues. The germline V gene encodes CDR1 ENHRY and CDR2 SYGVKD. The ends were cut back, 10 bases at V and 6 bases at J, with 19 bases in the middle. Here the CDR3 DNA reads TGTGCCAACACAGGGGACCGGGGGGGCGAGCAGTACTTC. This sequence encodes CANTGDRGGEQYF.

This clone was detected many times. V is TRBV24-1 and J is TRBJ2-2; the match to TRBD1 covers 8 bases. Per germline, CDR1 KGHDR and CDR2 SFDVKD. Trimming removed 4 bases from V and 5 bases from J; junction bases left unmatched: 11. The CDR3 has 17 residues. The CDR3 sequence is CATSDQRTGSETGELFF. CDR3 DNA sequence: TGTGCCACCAGTGACCAAAGGACAGGGAGTGAGACCGGGGAGCTGTTTTTT.

The chain joins TRBV27 to TRBJ2-7; possibly TRBD1 for D (6 bases). Trimming shortened V by 5 bases and J by 3 bases, and 11 bases separated the two germline ends. This CDR3 comprises 13 residues. In germline, CDR1 is MNHEY, CDR2 SMNVEV (reference sequence). The CDR3 spells CASSRQESYEQYF. In nucleotides, the CDR3 is TGTGCCAGCAGTAGACAGGAGAGCTACGAGCAGTACTTC.

The chain combines TRBV19 with TRBJ1-1, with no clear D. This CDR3 region has 14 residues. V was shortened by 1 base and J by 1 base, with 7 bases between the two germline ends. Germline assignment: CDR1 LNHDA and CDR2 SQIVND (reference sequence). CDR3 DNA sequence: TGTGCCAGTAGTATAGGACCGACGAACACTGAAGCTTTCTTT. Its protein is CASSIGPTNTEAFF.

This chain joins TRBV10-3 and TRBJ2-6, with 7 bases lining up with TRBD1. CDR3 length equals 16 residues. The germline V gene has CDR1 ENHRY and CDR2 SYGVKD. Unmatched junction bases numbered 6, after V lost 5 bases and J lost 2 bases. Written as DNA, the CDR3 is TGTGCCATCAGTTTCAGGACAGGCCCTGGGGCCAACGTCCTGACTTTC. It yields the protein CAISFRTGPGANVLTF.

The chain combines TRBV7-8 with TRBJ2-7; perhaps TRBD1 as D (5 bases). CDR3 length equals 14 residues. Germline CDR1 reads SGHVS; CDR2 reads FQNEAQ. V lost 1 base, J lost 2 bases, and 9 bases lay in between. The CDR3 region has the DNA TGTGCCAGCAGCTTAGATACAGGAACCTACGAGCAGTACTTC. It translates to CASSLDTGTYEQYF.

This rearrangement joins TRBV7-8 to TRBJ2-2; 8 bases map to TRBD2. There are 17 residues in the CDR3. V shed 5 bases and J 6 bases; nucleotides not matched to a gene: 14. Looked up from germline, CDR1 is SGHVS and CDR2 is FQNEAQ. CDR3 amino acids: CASSLGPGLVVSGELFF. The DNA for the CDR3 is TGTGCCAGCAGCCTGGGGCCGGGACTAGTAGTTTCCGGGGAGCTGTTTTTT.

The chain uses TRBV10-3 and TRBJ2-1; TRBD2 matches at 8 bases. The germline V gene has CDR1 ENHRY and CDR2 SYGVKD. The J segment lost 4 bases and the V segment lost 6 bases, leaving 8 bases of the junction unmatched. CDR3 size: 15 residues. DNA for the CDR3: TGTGCCATCAGACCAGCGGGGGCTGATTACAATGAGCAGTTCTTC. Translated: CAIRPAGADYNEQFF.

The rearrangement uses TRBV7-2 and TRBJ2-3; TRBD1 aligns across 7 bases. V lost 5 bases and J lost 0; bases outside the gene matches: 5. Germline V CDR1 and CDR2: SGHTA, FQGNSA. The CDR3 covers 15 residues. CDR3 residues: CASSAGGPSTDTQYF. CDR3 DNA sequence: TGTGCCAGCAGCGCAGGGGGTCCTAGCACAGATACGCAGTATTTT.